The 10 T cell receptor beta chains listed next were all sequenced from one sample in a study of cytomegalovirus exposure and HLA in healthy donors. Use of 60 Vbeta and 13 Jbeta primers characterized the PCR. Clones were sequenced by immunoSEQ multiplex PCR, and TCRdb holds only the in-frame ones, with some missing. The sample carries some 270,000 clones, around nine tenths recorded once. Sequenced: PBMCs. These receptors all stem from a girl aged 2-10 years in good health and CMV-seronegative.

The V gene is TRBV29-1, the J gene TRBJ2-5; D perhaps matches TRBD2 (7 bases). Germline loops: CDR1 SQVTM, CDR2 ANQGSEA. V gave up 2 bases and J gave up 5 bases, with 12 bases separating them. The CDR3 covers 13 residues. CDR3 in DNA: TGCAGCGTTGAAAGGGGGGGGGCGGAGACCCAGTACTTC. Protein sequence: CSVERGGAETQYF. Complete variable domain (other parts from reference TRBV29-1 and TRBJ2-5): SAVISQKPSRDICQRGTSLTIQCQVDSQVTMMFWYRQQPGQSLTLIATANQGSEATYESGFVIDKFPISRPNLTFSTLTVSNMSPEDSSIYLCSVERGGAETQYFGPGTRLLVL.

The CDR3 DNA follows: TGTGCCAGTAGTAATGGTGGACAGGGGGCCTACGAGCAGTACTTC. Its protein product is CASSNGGQGAYEQYF. The chain recombines TRBV19 with TRBJ2-7; 10 nucleotides line up with TRBD1. CDR3 length equals 15 residues. With 4 bases clipped from V and 2 bases from J, the junction kept 5 bases outside the gene matches. The germline V gene encodes CDR1 LNHDA and CDR2 SQIVND (reference sequence).

The chain employs TRBV9 and TRBJ1-5; maybe TRBD1 (6 bases). This CDR3 contains 14 residues. V dropped 3 bases and J dropped 0 bases, with 7 bases sitting between them. CDR1 SGDLS and CDR2 YYNGEE come from the germline V gene. The CDR3 sequence is CASSAQGSNQPQHF. For the CDR3, the DNA is TGTGCCAGCAGCGCACAGGGTAGCAATCAGCCCCAGCATTTT.

The V call is TRBV11-3, the J call TRBJ2-5, with 11 bases identical to TRBD2. V shed 3 bases and J 5 bases; nucleotides not matched to a gene: 5. CDR3 length: 15 residues. The germline CDR1 and CDR2 sequences are SGHNT and YENEEA. CDR3 loop: CASSFTSGRGETQYF. CDR3 DNA: TGTGCCAGCAGCTTTACTAGCGGGAGAGGCGAGACCCAGTACTTC.

CDR3: CASRKVGTEQYF. The CDR3 DNA is TGTGCCAGCAGAAAGGTGGGTACGGAGCAGTACTTC. This chain connects TRBV13 to TRBJ2-5; no clear D. Trimming left V 6 bases short and J 11 bases short, with 16 bases between. The germline CDR1 and CDR2 sequences are PRHDT and FYEKMQ (reference sequence). The CDR3 length is 12 residues.

This chain links TRBV11-3 with TRBJ2-1; 7 bases line up with TRBD2. The CDR3 spans 14 residues. J lost 6 bases, V lost 4 bases, and 6 bases had no gene match. The V gene's germline CDR1 is SGHNT and CDR2 YENEEA. The CDR3 reads CASSSRDYGNEQFF. The CDR3 coding sequence is TGTGCCAGCAGCTCCCGGGACTATGGCAATGAGCAGTTCTTC. Using reference TRBV11-3 and TRBJ2-1 for the parts outside the CDR3, the full variable domain is EAGVVQSPRYKIIEKKQPVAFWCNPISGHNTLYWYLQNLGQGPELLIRYENEEAVDDSQLPKDRFSAERLKGVDSTLKIQPAELGDSAVYLCASSSRDYGNEQFFGPGTRLTVL.

J is TRBJ2-3 and V is TRBV28, with 10 bases fitting TRBD2. This CDR3 has 14 residues. V lost 4 bases to trimming and J lost 10 bases; unmatched junction nucleotides: 8. Germline-derived CDR1 and CDR2 are MDHEN and SYDVKM. Here the CDR3 reads CASSSPGLAVSQYF. CDR3 bases: TGTGCCAGCAGTTCCCCCGGACTAGCGGTCTCGCAGTATTTT. The variable domain in full, with the rest retrieved from reference TRBV28 and TRBJ2-3, is DVKVTQSSRYLVKRTGEKVFLECVQDMDHENMFWYRQDPGLGLRLIYFSYDVKMKEKGDIPEGYSVSREKKERFSLILESASTNQTSMYLCASSSPGLAVSQYFGPGTRLTVL.

The V and J genes are TRBV5-1 and TRBJ2-2; 7 nucleotides agree with TRBD1. The CDR3 contains 15 residues. Germline V gene sequence: CDR1 SGHRS, CDR2 YFSETQ. V dropped 2 bases and J dropped 0; count of bases not matched to a gene: 1. The DNA for the CDR3 is TGCGCCAGCAGCTTAGGGACAGCGAACACCGGGGAGCTGTTTTTT. This codes for CASSLGTANTGELFF.

The rearrangement links TRBV14 to TRBJ2-1, with 8 bases that match TRBD2. V shed 1 base, J shed 2 bases, and the junction held 13 bases outside the gene matches. Germline-derived CDR1 and CDR2 are SGHDN and FVKESK. The CDR3 is 19 amino acids. CDR3 region: CASSQGRPGAGGTYNEQFF. The CDR3 bases are TGTGCCAGCAGCCAAGGACGCCCGGGGGCGGGAGGCACCTACAATGAGCAGTTCTTC. The full variable domain, rest sourced from reference TRBV14 and TRBJ2-1, is EAGVTQFPSHSVIEKGQTVTLRCDPISGHDNLYWYRRVMGKEIKFLLHFVKESKQDESGMPNNRFLAERTGGTYSTLKVQPAELEDSGVYFCASSQGRPGAGGTYNEQFFGPGTRLTVL.

The chain uses TRBV6-6 and TRBJ2-7, with 7 bases lining up with TRBD1. Germline V CDR1 and CDR2: MNHNY, SVGAGI (reference sequence). The CDR3 consists of 13 residues. V was pared by 5 bases and J by 6 bases, with 7 bases of the junction left unmatched. In DNA form, the CDR3 reads TGTGCCAGCAGTGTGGACAGGCGGAGCGAGCAGTACTTC. Protein sequence: CASSVDRRSEQYF.